The present entry profiles one T cell receptor beta chain with its context. Antigen specificity is unknown. Primed by a sample-barcoded 5' primer and a J-beta primer mix, a second PCR proceeded for roughly 6 to 12 cycles. Each TCR beta cDNA got a 12-nucleotide random molecular identifier. TCRdb used MiXCR to reprocess the 5' RACE reads, holding one entry per CDR3 protein. The table has 650,000 to 1,000,000 distinct CDR3 sequences, around 36% seen once. The source of the sample is a study of blood T cells in healthy people across ages. Per the germline V gene, CDR1 is SGHTA and CDR2 is FQGNSA. The CDR3 contains 14 residues. The V and J ends lost 5 bases and 12 bases, in that order; junction bases with no gene match: 9. The study isolated at least 6 million PBMCs from each sample. Broader study findings: While age rose, TCR beta diversity per million T cells dropped in a roughly linear way. Higher diversity and more naive CD4+ cells were features of long-lived donors, compared to aged donors.

This receptor was taken from a young man in good health. The V and J genes are TRBV7-2 and TRBJ2-1, with 11 bases that match TRBD2. Sample: blood. The CDR3 region has the DNA TGTGCCAGCAGCGACTCTAGCGGGGGGATAGTGCAGTTCTTC. Protein product: CASSDSSGGIVQFF.